These 24 T cell receptor beta chains came from one sample sequenced in a study of OX40 agonist ivuxolimab in advanced cancers. The library came from the immunoSEQ multiplex PCR assay. What TCRdb holds here is the immuneACCESS table cut down to in-frame rearrangements. Part of the clones is not present; checked against another copy, under half of the missing clones reflect an unresolved V gene, and the others are unexplained. Counted in this sample were around 67,000 clones; under 90% of them appeared once. Of the sample, 0.95% to 1.5% falls within the top ten clones. This material consisted of CD4+ or CD8+ T cells sorted from blood, taken in a trial of the OX40 agonist ivuxolimab. The receptors originated from an adult with an advanced solid tumor such as melanoma, head and neck, liver or kidney cancer.

CDR3 sequence (DNA): TGTGCCAGCAGCGGAGGGGCGGCTAATGAAAAACTGTTTTTT. It yields the protein CASSGGAANEKLFF. The chain carries TRBV5-6 and TRBJ1-4, with a weak D call TRBD1 (5 bases). Trimming removed 4 bases at V and 3 bases at J, with 10 bases between. The CDR3 runs 14 residues. Looked up from germline, CDR1 is SGHDT and CDR2 is YYEEEE.

This chain uses TRBV5-6 with TRBJ1-6; D remains ambiguous. There are 13 residues in the CDR3. Looked up from germline, CDR1 is SGHDT and CDR2 is YYEEEE. V was shortened by 4 bases and J by 9 bases, with 11 bases between the two germline ends. The CDR3 nucleotides read TGTGCCAGCAGCGTCAATTGGGGTTCACCCCTCCACTTT. Protein product: CASSVNWGSPLHF.

The V call is TRBV30, the J call TRBJ1-3; D is uncertain. The V and J ends lost 0 bases and 0 bases respectively, with 12 bases between them. Per germline, CDR1 GTSNPN and CDR2 SVGIG (reference sequence). The CDR3 covers 16 residues. CDR3 coding DNA: TGTGCCTGGAGTGTACGCGGCAGCTTCTCTGGAAACACCATATATTTT. Translated: CAWSVRGSFSGNTIYF.

In this sample, this clone turned up a few times. J is TRBJ2-7 and V is TRBV4-1, with D uncertain. Per the germline V gene, CDR1 is MGHRA and CDR2 is YSYEKL. CDR3 length equals 13 residues. V gave up 5 bases and J gave up 5 bases, with 13 bases separating them. The CDR3 sequence: CASSDLRPNEQYF. The CDR3 DNA sequence: TGCGCCAGCAGCGACCTGCGGCCGAACGAGCAGTACTTC.

V gene TRBV6-5 combines with J gene TRBJ2-1, with 7 nucleotides matching TRBD2. The CDR3 contains 15 residues. Losses at the gene ends were 4 bases for V and 4 bases for J; bases not matched to a gene: 7. Germline loops: CDR1 MNHEY, CDR2 SVGAGI. CDR3 DNA sequence: TGTGCCAGCAGTTTCGAGCGGGGAATATACAATGAGCAGTTCTTC. Its translation: CASSFERGIYNEQFF.

This clone came up a few times. This chain links TRBV6-1 with TRBJ2-2; weak D call: TRBD1 (5 bases). CDR3 size: 14 residues. From germline, CDR1 is MNHNS and CDR2 SASEGT. Trimming removed 5 bases from V and 3 bases from J, with 10 bases in between. CDR3 region: CASSFQGDTGELFF. The CDR3 DNA reads as TGTGCCAGCAGTTTCCAAGGGGACACCGGGGAGCTGTTTTTT.

The chain employs TRBV2 and TRBJ1-2; D uncertain. The CDR3 contains 13 residues. V was trimmed by 5 bases and J by 1 base, leaving 8 bases between them. Germline assignment: CDR1 SNHLY and CDR2 FYNNEI. CDR3 DNA sequence: TGTGCCAGCAGTCCCCTGAGTAACTATGGCTACACCTTC. This sequence encodes CASSPLSNYGYTF.

The rearrangement links TRBV6-5 to TRBJ1-2, with 7 bases lining up with TRBD1. Germline lookup yields CDR1 MNHEY and CDR2 SVGAGI. V lost 2 bases and J lost 6; bases outside the gene matches: 3. The CDR3 spans 13 residues. CDR3 in amino acids: CASSYRGHNGYTF. The CDR3 DNA follows: TGTGCCAGCAGTTACAGGGGGCATAATGGCTACACCTTC.

The V call is TRBV27, the J call TRBJ1-1, with D perhaps TRBD1 (6 bases). This CDR3 is 13 amino acids long. Trimming took 3 bases from V and 4 from J, leaving 9 bases between them. CDR1 and CDR2 (germline): MNHEY, SMNVEV (reference sequence). In DNA, the CDR3 is TGTGCCAGCAGTTTTGGGGGGCCCACTGAAGCTTTCTTT. It translates to CASSFGGPTEAFF.

This clone appeared a few times. The DNA for the CDR3 is TGTGCCAGCAGCGTAGGGGTCAACGCCTACGAGCAGTACTTC. Translated: CASSVGVNAYEQYF. V is TRBV9 and J is TRBJ2-7; the D is unclear. CDR1 SGDLS and CDR2 YYNGEE come from the germline V gene. The CDR3 is 14 amino acids. Trimming shortened V by 0 bases and J by 2 bases, and 9 bases separated the two germline ends.

This clone came up once. The V call is TRBV5-6, the J call TRBJ2-2; D may be TRBD2 (6 bases). Trimming removed 6 bases from V and 6 bases from J, with 15 bases in between. CDR1 is SGHDT and CDR2 is YYEEEE in the germline V gene. This CDR3 has 14 residues. Here the CDR3 reads CASTREEYPGELFF. DNA for the CDR3: TGTGCCAGCACCAGGGAGGAGTACCCCGGGGAGCTGTTTTTT.

The chain couples TRBV29-1 to TRBJ2-7, with unresolved D. V lost 6 bases and J 9 bases, leaving 15 bases between the germline ends. Per the germline V gene, CDR1 is SQVTM and CDR2 is ANQGSEA. The CDR3 has 11 residues. CDR3 sequence: CSVGDGAGQYF. The CDR3 DNA reads TGCAGCGTCGGAGATGGTGCCGGGCAGTACTTC.

The chain is built from TRBV6-6 and TRBJ2-7; the D call may be TRBD1 or TRBD2 (5 bases each). V was shortened by 7 bases and J by 7 bases, with 23 bases between the two germline ends. This CDR3 contains 15 residues. Germline values: CDR1 MNHNY, CDR2 SVGAGI (reference sequence). This CDR3 reads CASKHGADPVREQYF. In nucleotides, the CDR3 is TGTGCCAGCAAACACGGGGCAGACCCCGTCCGGGAGCAGTACTTC.

The chain employs TRBV7-9 and TRBJ2-1, with 10 bases lining up with TRBD2. Germline assignment: CDR1 SEHNR and CDR2 FQNEAQ (reference sequence). This CDR3 spans 15 amino acids. V gave up 0 bases and J gave up 8 bases; unmatched junction bases: 4. The CDR3 protein is CASSLASGGSHEQFF. The DNA of the CDR3 is TGTGCCAGCAGCTTAGCTAGCGGGGGGTCCCATGAGCAGTTCTTC.

This chain uses TRBV7-9 with TRBJ1-1; 8 bases map to TRBD1. The CDR3 spans 12 residues. CDR1 SEHNR and CDR2 FQNEAQ come from the germline V gene (reference sequence). Trimming cost V 6 bases and J 8 bases; bases outside gene matches: 5. The CDR3 DNA follows: TGTGCCAGCAGGGGACAGGCCGAGGAAGCTTTCTTT. Protein: CASRGQAEEAFF. Using reference TRBV7-9 and TRBJ1-1 for the parts outside the CDR3, the full variable domain is DTGVSQNPRHKITKRGQNVTFRCDPISEHNRLYWYRQTLGQGPEFLTYFQNEAQLEKSRLLSDRFSAERPKGSFSTLEIQRTEQGDSAMYLCASRGQAEEAFFGQGTRLTVV.

The chain is built from TRBV5-1 and TRBJ2-5; TRBD2 aligns across 7 bases. The CDR3 extends over 15 amino acids. The junction had 7 bases not matched to a gene; V was cut back by 2 bases and J by 3 bases. The germline gives CDR1 SGHRS, CDR2 YFSETQ. The CDR3 is CASSLKSGREETQYF. The DNA for the CDR3 is TGCGCCAGCAGCTTAAAATCAGGGAGGGAAGAGACCCAGTACTTC.

The chain employs TRBV4-1 and TRBJ1-2, with 8 bases aligning to TRBD1. Unmatched junction bases numbered 6, after V lost 6 bases and J lost 6 bases. This CDR3 is built from 13 residues. Germline V gene lookup returns CDR1 MGHRA and CDR2 YSYEKL. The CDR3 coding sequence is TGCGCCAGCAGGGACAGGGAGCAAAATGGCTACACCTTC. Protein: CASRDREQNGYTF.

The rearrangement links TRBV5-1 to TRBJ2-7; TRBD1 matches 9 bases. With V trimmed by 2 bases and J by 9 bases, 12 bases remained unmatched. The CDR3 covers 15 residues. CDR1 is SGHRS and CDR2 is YFSETQ in the germline V gene. The CDR3 reads CASSLAGTGPSGQYF. The CDR3 bases are TGCGCCAGCAGCTTAGCCGGGACAGGGCCCTCCGGGCAGTACTTC.

V gene TRBV5-6 combines with J gene TRBJ2-5, with D perhaps matching TRBD1 (6 bases). The V gene lost 4 bases and the J gene lost 7 bases, with 20 bases spanning the gap. The CDR3 has 15 residues. Per the germline V gene, CDR1 is SGHDT and CDR2 is YYEEEE. CDR3 sequence (DNA): TGTGCCAGCAGCGATCGACAGGTGCTGGGTGGGACCCAGTACTTC. Encoded protein: CASSDRQVLGGTQYF.

This clone was counted only a few times. The rearrangement links TRBV30 to TRBJ2-4; unclear D gene. The CDR3 runs 15 residues. Germline V gives CDR1 GTSNPN, CDR2 SVGIG (reference sequence). Trimming left V 2 bases short and J 3 bases short, with 14 bases between. CDR3 DNA: TGTGCCTGGAGTCCACAGCAGCTGGGCAAAAACATTCAGTACTTC. It encodes CAWSPQQLGKNIQYF.

This chain joins TRBV25-1 and TRBJ1-4; 9 bases fit TRBD1. The germline V gene has CDR1 MGHDK and CDR2 SYGVNS. The V and J ends lost 2 bases and 8 bases, in that order; junction bases with no gene match: 6. The CDR3 has 15 amino acids. CDR3 coding DNA: TGTGCCAGCAGTGAAAGGGGACAGGGAAACGAAAAACTGTTTTTT. This sequence encodes CASSERGQGNEKLFF.

The V and J genes are TRBV5-4 and TRBJ2-4; maybe TRBD1 (6 bases). The CDR3 runs 14 residues. Looked up from germline, CDR1 is SGHNT and CDR2 is YYREEE (reference sequence). The V and J ends lost 4 bases and 6 bases respectively, with 14 bases between them. The CDR3 DNA reads TGTGCCAGCAGCCCTGACCTAGGGGGAAACATTCAGTACTTC. The encoded protein is CASSPDLGGNIQYF.

The V call is TRBV4-1, the J call TRBJ2-7; D gene ambiguous. CDR1 and CDR2 (germline): MGHRA, YSYEKL. This CDR3 region has 13 residues. Deletions cut 4 bases from V and 2 bases from J, with 9 bases between. The CDR3 is CASSLGPTYEQYF. Here the CDR3 DNA reads TGCGCCAGCAGCCTTGGACCTACCTACGAGCAGTACTTC.

The V call is TRBV27, the J call TRBJ1-1, with unresolved D. This CDR3 has 14 amino acids. Trimming took off 3 bases at V and 6 bases at J, with 14 bases between the two ends. Germline CDR1 is MNHEY and CDR2 is SMNVEV (reference sequence). As DNA, the CDR3 is TGTGCCAGCAGTTTCCTTGGACCGGGCGCTGAAGCTTTCTTT. Amino acid sequence: CASSFLGPGAEAFF.